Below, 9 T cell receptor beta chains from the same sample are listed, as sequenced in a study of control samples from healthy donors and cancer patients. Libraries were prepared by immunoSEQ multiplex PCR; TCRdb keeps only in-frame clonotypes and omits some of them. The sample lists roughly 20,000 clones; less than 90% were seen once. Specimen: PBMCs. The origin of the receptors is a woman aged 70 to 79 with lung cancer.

CDR3 loop: CASSPGTQETQYF. CDR3 bases: TGTGCCAGCTCACCAGGCACTCAAGAGACCCAGTACTTC. The V call is TRBV18, the J call TRBJ2-5; D unresolved. The germline V and J ends were trimmed by 2 bases and 2 bases, with 6 bases remaining between them. Germline V gene sequence: CDR1 KGHSH, CDR2 LQKENI. The length of the CDR3 is 13 residues.

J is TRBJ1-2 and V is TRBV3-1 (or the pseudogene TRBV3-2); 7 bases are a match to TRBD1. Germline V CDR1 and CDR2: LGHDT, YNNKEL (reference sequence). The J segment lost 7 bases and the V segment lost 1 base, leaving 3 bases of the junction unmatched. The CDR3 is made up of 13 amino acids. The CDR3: CASSQATGAGYTF. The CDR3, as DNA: TGTGCCAGCAGCCAAGCCACAGGGGCTGGCTACACCTTC.

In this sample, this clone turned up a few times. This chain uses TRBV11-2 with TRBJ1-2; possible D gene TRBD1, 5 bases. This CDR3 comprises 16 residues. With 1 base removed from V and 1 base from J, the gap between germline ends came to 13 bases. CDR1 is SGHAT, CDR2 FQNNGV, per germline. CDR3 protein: CASSLGGNFVNYGYTF. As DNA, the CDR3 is TGTGCCAGCAGCTTAGGGGGGAATTTCGTTAACTATGGCTACACCTTC. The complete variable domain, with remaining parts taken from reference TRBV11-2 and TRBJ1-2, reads EAGVAQSPRYKIIEKRQSVAFWCNPISGHATLYWYQQILGQGPKLLIQFQNNGVVDDSQLPKDRFSAERLKGVDSTLKIQPAKLEDSAVYLCASSLGGNFVNYGYTFGSGTRLTVV.

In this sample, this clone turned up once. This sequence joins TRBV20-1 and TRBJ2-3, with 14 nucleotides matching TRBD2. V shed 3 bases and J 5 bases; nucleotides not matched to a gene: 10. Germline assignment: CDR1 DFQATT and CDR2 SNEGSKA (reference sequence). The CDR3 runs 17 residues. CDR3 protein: CSASRTSGRHGRDTQYF. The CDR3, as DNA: TGCAGTGCTAGTAGGACTAGCGGGAGGCATGGTCGAGATACGCAGTATTTT.

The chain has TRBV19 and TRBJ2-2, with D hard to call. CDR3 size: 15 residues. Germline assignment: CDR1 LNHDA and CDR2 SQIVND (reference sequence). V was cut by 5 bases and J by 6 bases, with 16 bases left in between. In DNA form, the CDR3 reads TGTGCCAGTAGTGAGAACAAGATATGGGCCGGGGAGCTGTTTTTT. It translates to CASSENKIWAGELFF.

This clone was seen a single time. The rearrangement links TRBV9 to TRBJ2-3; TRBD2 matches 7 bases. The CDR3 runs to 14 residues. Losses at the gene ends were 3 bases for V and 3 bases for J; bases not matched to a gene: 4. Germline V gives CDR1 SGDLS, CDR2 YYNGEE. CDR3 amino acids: CASSGGSWTDTQYF. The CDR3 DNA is TGTGCCAGCAGCGGCGGGAGTTGGACAGATACGCAGTATTTT.

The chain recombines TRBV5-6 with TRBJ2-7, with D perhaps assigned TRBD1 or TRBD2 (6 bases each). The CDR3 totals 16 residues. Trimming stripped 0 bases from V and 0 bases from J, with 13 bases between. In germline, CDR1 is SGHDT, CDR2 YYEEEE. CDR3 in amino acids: CASSLAGGTYSYEQYF. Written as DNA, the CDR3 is TGTGCCAGCAGCTTGGCCGGAGGGACATACTCCTACGAGCAGTACTTC.

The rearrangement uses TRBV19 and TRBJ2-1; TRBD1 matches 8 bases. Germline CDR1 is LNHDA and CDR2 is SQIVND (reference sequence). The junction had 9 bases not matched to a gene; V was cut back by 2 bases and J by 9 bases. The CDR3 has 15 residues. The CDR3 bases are TGTGCCAGTAGTATACGACAGGGGTTTTCGGGTGAGCAGTTCTTC. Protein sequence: CASSIRQGFSGEQFF.

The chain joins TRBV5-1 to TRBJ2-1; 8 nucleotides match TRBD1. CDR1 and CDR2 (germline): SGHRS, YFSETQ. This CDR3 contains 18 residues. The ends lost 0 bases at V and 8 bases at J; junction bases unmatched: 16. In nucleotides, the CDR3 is TGCGCCAGCAGCTTGGGGGGCCTCTGGACAGGGAATGTCCATGAGCAGTTCTTC. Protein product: CASSLGGLWTGNVHEQFF.